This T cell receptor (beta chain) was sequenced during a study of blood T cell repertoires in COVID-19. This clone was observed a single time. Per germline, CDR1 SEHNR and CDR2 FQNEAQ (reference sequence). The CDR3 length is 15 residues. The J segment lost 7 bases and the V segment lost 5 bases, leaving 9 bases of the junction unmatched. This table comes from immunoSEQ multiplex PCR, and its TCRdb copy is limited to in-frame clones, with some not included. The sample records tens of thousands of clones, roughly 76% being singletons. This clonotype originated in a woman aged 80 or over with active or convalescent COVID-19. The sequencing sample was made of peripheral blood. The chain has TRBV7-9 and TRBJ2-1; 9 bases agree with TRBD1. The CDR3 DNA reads TGTGCCAGCAGCCCATCCGGGACAGGGTGGAATGAGCAGTTCTTC. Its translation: CASSPSGTGWNEQFF.